This record covers a single TCR beta chain. These data originate in a study of early T cells in non-severe SARS-CoV-2 infection. Tagging with unique molecular identifiers was applied to individual cDNA molecules. TCRdb re-called the 5' RACE reads with MiXCR, one entry per CDR3 protein. The sample has around 29,000 distinct CDR3 sequences; around 5% are singletons. The CDR3 consists of 15 residues. CDR1 and CDR2 (germline): LGHNA, YSLEER. V was pared by 0 bases and J by 4 bases, with 12 bases between. The chain employs TRBV4-3 and TRBJ1-2; D perhaps matches TRBD1 (5 bases). Material for sequencing was whole blood. The sequence was obtained from an adult who was a healthcare worker with PCR-confirmed SARS-CoV-2 infection or an uninfected control (not recorded which). CDR3 nucleotide sequence: TGCGCCAGCAGCCAAGAGCCGGGGGGGAGCTATGGCTACACCTTC. Translation gives CASSQEPGGSYGYTF.